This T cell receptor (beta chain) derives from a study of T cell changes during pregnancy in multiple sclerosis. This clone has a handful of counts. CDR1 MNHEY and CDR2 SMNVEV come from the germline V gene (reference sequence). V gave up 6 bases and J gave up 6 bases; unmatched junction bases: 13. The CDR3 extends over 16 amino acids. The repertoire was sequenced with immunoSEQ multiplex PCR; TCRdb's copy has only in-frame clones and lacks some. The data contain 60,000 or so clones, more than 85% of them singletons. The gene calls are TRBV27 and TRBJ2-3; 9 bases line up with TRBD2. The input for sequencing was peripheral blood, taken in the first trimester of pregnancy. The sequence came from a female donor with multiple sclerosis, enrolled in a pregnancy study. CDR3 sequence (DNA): TGTGCCAGCAGCACTTTAGCGGGGGCCGCGCGGGATACGCAGTATTTT. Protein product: CASSTLAGAARDTQYF.